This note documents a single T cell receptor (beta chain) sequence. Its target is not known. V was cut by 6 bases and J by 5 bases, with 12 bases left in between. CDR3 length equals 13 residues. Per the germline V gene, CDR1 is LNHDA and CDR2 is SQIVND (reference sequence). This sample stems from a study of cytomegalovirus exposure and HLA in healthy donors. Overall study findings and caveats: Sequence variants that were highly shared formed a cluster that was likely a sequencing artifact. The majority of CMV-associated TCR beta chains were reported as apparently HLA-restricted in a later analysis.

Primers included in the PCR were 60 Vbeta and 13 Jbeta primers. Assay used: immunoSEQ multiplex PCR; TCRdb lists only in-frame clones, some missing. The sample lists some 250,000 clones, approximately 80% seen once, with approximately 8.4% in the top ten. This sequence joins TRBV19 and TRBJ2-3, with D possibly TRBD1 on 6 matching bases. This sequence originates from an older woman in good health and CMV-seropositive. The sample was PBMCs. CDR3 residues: CASRPGTLDTQYF. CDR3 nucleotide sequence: TGTGCCAGTAGGCCCGGGACACTAGATACGCAGTATTTT.